A selection of T cell receptor beta chains follows, all from one sample in a study of T cell repertoires in breast cancer. TCRdb reprocessed the emulsion pairing reads with MiXCR, giving one entry per CDR3 protein. The repertoire holds tens of thousands of distinct CDR3 sequences, with about 41% as singletons. The sequenced sample was CD8+ T cells. Receptors originate from a pool of human donors with breast cancer or a healthy control (not recorded which). The CDR3 runs from the conserved cysteine through the conserved F or W. The D gene is left open where the match is weak. Part of the rows lack a size; the others show once, few, many or a class for expanded clones.

j_gene: TRBJ2-1; abundance: few; len: 12; v_gene: TRBV2; d_gene: NA; CDR3aa: CAAGQGVNEQFF; CDR3nt: TGTGCCGCGGGACAAGGGGTCAATGAGCAGTTCTTC
j_gene: TRBJ1-2; abundance: few; len: 12; v_gene: TRBV20-1; d_gene: TRBD1; CDR3aa: CSARGTGGGYTF; CDR3nt: TGCAGTGCTAGAGGGACAGGGGGAGGCTACACCTTC
j_gene: TRBJ1-1; abundance: NA; len: 16; v_gene: TRBV20-1; d_gene: NA; CDR3aa: CSAFGEPGRGSTEAFF; CDR3nt: TGCAGTGCTTTCGGGGAGCCGGGACGGGGGAGCACTGAAGCTTTCTTT
j_gene: TRBJ2-1; abundance: NA; len: 20; v_gene: TRBV7-2; d_gene: TRBD2; CDR3aa: CASSPTFGLAGGLSYNEQFF; CDR3nt: TGTGCCAGCAGCCCTACCTTCGGACTAGCGGGGGGCCTCTCCTACAATGAGCAGTTCTTC
j_gene: TRBJ2-1; abundance: NA; len: 14; v_gene: TRBV20-1; d_gene: TRBD2; CDR3aa: CSVTGLAGQTEQFF; CDR3nt: TGCAGTGTCACTGGGCTAGCGGGACAAACTGAGCAGTTCTTC
j_gene: TRBJ1-4; abundance: NA; len: 14; v_gene: TRBV2; d_gene: NA; CDR3aa: CASSVTRPNEKPFF; CDR3nt: TGTGCCAGCAGTGTTACGCGGCCTAATGAAAAACCGTTTTTT
j_gene: TRBJ1-2; abundance: NA; len: 13; v_gene: TRBV4-2; d_gene: TRBD1; CDR3aa: CASREQGASGYTF; CDR3nt: TGTGCCAGCAGGGAACAGGGGGCGAGTGGCTACACCTTC
j_gene: TRBJ2-7; abundance: NA; len: 15; v_gene: TRBV20-1; d_gene: TRBD1; CDR3aa: CSAREGQGYSYEQYF; CDR3nt: TGCAGTGCTAGAGAGGGACAGGGCTACTCCTACGAGCAGTACTTC
j_gene: TRBJ1-2; abundance: NA; len: 14; v_gene: TRBV27; d_gene: TRBD1; CDR3aa: CANSPRTGYNGYTF; CDR3nt: TGTGCCAACAGTCCGAGGACAGGGTATAATGGCTACACCTTC
j_gene: TRBJ2-2; abundance: NA; len: 14; v_gene: TRBV5-4; d_gene: TRBD1; CDR3aa: CASRRDRDTGELFF; CDR3nt: TGTGCCAGCAGGCGGGACAGGGACACCGGGGAGCTGTTTTTT
j_gene: TRBJ1-2; abundance: NA; len: 12; v_gene: TRBV6-5; d_gene: TRBD1; CDR3aa: CASSEGTDFVTF; CDR3nt: TGTGCCAGCAGTGAGGGGACAGACTTTGTCACCTTC
j_gene: TRBJ1-5; abundance: many; len: 11; v_gene: TRBV6-1; d_gene: NA; CDR3aa: CASSEVGPQHF; CDR3nt: TGTGCCAGCAGTGAGGTGGGGCCCCAGCATTTT
j_gene: TRBJ1-3; abundance: NA; len: 15; v_gene: TRBV2; d_gene: NA; CDR3aa: CASRENRASGNTIYF; CDR3nt: TGTGCCAGCCGTGAAAACAGAGCCTCTGGAAACACCATATATTTT
j_gene: TRBJ1-1; abundance: many; len: 12; v_gene: TRBV28; d_gene: NA; CDR3aa: CAIQGPNTEAFF; CDR3nt: TGTGCCATCCAGGGGCCGAACACTGAAGCTTTCTTT
j_gene: TRBJ2-1; abundance: NA; len: 17; v_gene: TRBV14; d_gene: TRBD2; CDR3aa: CASSQDRTSGGLNEQFF; CDR3nt: TGTGCCAGCAGCCAAGATCGGACTAGCGGGGGCTTAAATGAGCAGTTCTTC
j_gene: TRBJ1-1; abundance: few; len: 13; v_gene: TRBV15; d_gene: NA; CDR3aa: CATSTRRNTEAFF; CDR3nt: TGTGCCACCAGCACGAGACGGAACACTGAAGCTTTCTTT
j_gene: TRBJ2-5; abundance: NA; len: 15; v_gene: TRBV6-1; d_gene: NA; CDR3aa: CASSEAYSRGETQYF; CDR3nt: TGTGCCAGCAGTGAAGCGTATAGCAGGGGCGAGACCCAGTACTTC
j_gene: TRBJ1-1; abundance: few; len: 13; v_gene: TRBV6-1; d_gene: NA; CDR3aa: CASSLVVVPEAFF; CDR3nt: TGTGCCAGCAGTTTGGTGGTTGTACCTGAAGCTTTCTTT
j_gene: TRBJ1-1; abundance: NA; len: 15; v_gene: TRBV3-1; d_gene: NA; CDR3aa: CASSPGLPGPETGFF; CDR3nt: TGTGCCAGCAGCCCGGGCCTCCCGGGACCCGAGACCGGTTTCTTT
j_gene: TRBJ1-2; abundance: few; len: 14; v_gene: TRBV5-1; d_gene: NA; CDR3aa: CASSLVDRNYGYTF; CDR3nt: TGCGCCAGCAGCTTGGTTGACAGAAACTATGGCTACACCTTC
j_gene: TRBJ1-3; abundance: NA; len: 14; v_gene: TRBV20-1; d_gene: NA; CDR3aa: CSARDFSSGNTIYF; CDR3nt: TGCAGTGCTAGGGACTTCAGCTCTGGAAACACCATATATTTT